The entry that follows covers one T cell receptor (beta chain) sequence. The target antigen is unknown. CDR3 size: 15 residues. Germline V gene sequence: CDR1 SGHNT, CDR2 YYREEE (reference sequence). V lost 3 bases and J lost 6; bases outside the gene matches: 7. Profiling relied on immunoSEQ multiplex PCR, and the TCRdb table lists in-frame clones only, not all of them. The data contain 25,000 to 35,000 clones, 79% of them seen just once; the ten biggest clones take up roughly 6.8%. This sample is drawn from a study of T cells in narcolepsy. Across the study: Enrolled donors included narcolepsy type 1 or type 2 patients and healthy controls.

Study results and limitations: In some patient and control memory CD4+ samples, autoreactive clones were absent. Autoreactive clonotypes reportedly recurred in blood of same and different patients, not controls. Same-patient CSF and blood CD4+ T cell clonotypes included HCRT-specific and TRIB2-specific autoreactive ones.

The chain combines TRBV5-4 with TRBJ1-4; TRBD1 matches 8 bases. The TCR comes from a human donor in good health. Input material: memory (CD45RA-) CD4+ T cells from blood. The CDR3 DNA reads TGTGCCAGCAGCTCCAGGACAGGGTTTTATGAAAAACTGTTTTTT. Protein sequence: CASSSRTGFYEKLFF.